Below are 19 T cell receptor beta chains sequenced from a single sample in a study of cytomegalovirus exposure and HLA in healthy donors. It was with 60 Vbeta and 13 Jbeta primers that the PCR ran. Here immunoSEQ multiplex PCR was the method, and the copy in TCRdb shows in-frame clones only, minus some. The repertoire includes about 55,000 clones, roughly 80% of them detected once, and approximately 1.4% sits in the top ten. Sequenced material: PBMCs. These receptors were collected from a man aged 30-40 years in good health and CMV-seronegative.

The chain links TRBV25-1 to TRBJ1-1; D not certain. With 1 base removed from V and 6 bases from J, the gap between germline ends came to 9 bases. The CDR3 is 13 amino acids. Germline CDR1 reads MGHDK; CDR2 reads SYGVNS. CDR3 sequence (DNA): TGTGCCAGCAGTGAATTAAGGAGTGCTGAAGCTTTCTTT. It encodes CASSELRSAEAFF.

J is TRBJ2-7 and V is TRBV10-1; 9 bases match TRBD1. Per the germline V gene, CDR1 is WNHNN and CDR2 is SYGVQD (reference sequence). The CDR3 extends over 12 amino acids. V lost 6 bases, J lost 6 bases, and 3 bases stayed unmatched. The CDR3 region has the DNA TGCGCCAGCAGCTCGACAGGGGGCGAGCAGTACTTC. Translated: CASSSTGGEQYF.

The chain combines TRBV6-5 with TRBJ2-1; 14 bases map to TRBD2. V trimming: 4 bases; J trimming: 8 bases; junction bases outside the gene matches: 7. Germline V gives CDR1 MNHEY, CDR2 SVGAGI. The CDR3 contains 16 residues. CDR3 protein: CASSSPGTSGSDEQFF. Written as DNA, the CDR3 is TGTGCCAGCAGTTCCCCCGGGACTAGCGGGAGCGATGAGCAGTTCTTC.

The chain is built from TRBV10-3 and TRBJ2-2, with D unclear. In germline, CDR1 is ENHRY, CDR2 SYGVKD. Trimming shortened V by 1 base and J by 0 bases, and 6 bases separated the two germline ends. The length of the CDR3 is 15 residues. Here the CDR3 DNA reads TGTGCCATCAGTGAGTTCGGTCCGAACACCGGGGAGCTGTTTTTT. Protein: CAISEFGPNTGELFF.

This CDR3 is CACGGGYQPQHF. CDR3 nucleotide sequence: TGTGCCTGTGGTGGCGGCTATCAGCCCCAGCATTTT. V gene TRBV30 combines with J gene TRBJ1-5; D gene unclear. Germline CDR1 reads GTSNPN; CDR2 reads SVGIG (reference sequence). Trimming shortened V by 6 bases and J by 5 bases, and 11 bases separated the two germline ends. CDR3 length: 12 residues.

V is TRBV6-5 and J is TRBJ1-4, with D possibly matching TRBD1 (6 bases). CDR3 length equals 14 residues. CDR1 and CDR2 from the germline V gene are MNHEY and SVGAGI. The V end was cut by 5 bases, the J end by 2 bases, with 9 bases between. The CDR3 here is CASSGGATNEKLFF. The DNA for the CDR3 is TGTGCCAGCAGTGGGGGGGCCACTAATGAAAAACTGTTTTTT.

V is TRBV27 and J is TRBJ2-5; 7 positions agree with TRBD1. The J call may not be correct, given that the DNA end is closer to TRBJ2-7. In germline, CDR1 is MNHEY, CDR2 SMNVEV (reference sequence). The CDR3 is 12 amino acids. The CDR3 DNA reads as TGTGCCAGCAGTTCGACAGGGACCGAGCAGTACTTC. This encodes CASSSTGTEQYF.

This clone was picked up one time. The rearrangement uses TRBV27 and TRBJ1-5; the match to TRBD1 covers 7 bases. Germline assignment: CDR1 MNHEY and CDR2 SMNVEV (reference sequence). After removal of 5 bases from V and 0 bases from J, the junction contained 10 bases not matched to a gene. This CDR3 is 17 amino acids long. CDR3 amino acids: CASSPADRDYSNQPQHF. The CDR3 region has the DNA TGTGCCAGCAGTCCCGCCGACAGGGATTATAGCAATCAGCCCCAGCATTTT.

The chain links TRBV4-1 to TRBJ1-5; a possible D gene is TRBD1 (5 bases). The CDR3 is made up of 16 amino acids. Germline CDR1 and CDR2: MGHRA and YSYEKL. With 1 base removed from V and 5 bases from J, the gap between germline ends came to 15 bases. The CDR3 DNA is TGCGCCAGCAGCCAAGCCGGGGGGATCTGGGATCAGCCCCAGCATTTT. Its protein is CASSQAGGIWDQPQHF.

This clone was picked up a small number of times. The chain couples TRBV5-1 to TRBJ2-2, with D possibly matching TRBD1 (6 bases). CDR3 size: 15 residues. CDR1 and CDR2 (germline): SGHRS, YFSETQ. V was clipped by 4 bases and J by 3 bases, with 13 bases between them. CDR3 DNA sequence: TGCGCCAGCAGCCCCACAGGGTTGGACACCGGGGAGCTGTTTTTT. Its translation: CASSPTGLDTGELFF.

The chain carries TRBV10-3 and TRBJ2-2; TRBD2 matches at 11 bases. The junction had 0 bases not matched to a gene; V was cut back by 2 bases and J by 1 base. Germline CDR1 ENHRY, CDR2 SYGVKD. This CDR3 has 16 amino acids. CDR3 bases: TGTGCCATCAGTGAGGGACTAGCGGGGAACACCGGGGAGCTGTTTTTT. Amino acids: CAISEGLAGNTGELFF.

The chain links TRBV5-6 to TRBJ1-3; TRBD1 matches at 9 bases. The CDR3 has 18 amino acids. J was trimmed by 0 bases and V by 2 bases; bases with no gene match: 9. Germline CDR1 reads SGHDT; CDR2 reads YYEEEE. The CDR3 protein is CASSFGDRVGLSGNTIYF. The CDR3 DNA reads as TGTGCCAGCAGCTTCGGGGACAGGGTCGGCCTCTCTGGAAACACCATATATTTT.

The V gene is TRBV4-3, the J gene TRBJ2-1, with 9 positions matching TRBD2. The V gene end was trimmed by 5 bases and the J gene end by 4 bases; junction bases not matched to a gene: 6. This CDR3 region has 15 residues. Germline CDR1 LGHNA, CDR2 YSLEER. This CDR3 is CASSSGTSTYNEQFF. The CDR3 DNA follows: TGCGCCAGCAGCTCCGGGACTAGCACGTACAATGAGCAGTTCTTC.

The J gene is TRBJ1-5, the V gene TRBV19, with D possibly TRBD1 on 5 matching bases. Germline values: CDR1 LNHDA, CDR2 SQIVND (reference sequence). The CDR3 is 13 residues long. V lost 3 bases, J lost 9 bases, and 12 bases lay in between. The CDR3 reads CASSIPRTSPQHF. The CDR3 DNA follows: TGTGCCAGTAGTATTCCAAGGACATCGCCCCAGCATTTT.

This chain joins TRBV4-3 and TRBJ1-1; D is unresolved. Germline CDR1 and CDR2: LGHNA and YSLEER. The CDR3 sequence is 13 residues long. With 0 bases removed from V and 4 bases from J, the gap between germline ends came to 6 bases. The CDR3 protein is CASSQDSGTEAFF. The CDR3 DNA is TGCGCCAGCAGCCAAGATTCGGGCACTGAAGCTTTCTTT.

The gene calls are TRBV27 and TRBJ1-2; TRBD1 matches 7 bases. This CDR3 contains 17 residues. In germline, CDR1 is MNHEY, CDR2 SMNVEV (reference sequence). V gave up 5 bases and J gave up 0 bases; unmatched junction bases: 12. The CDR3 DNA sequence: TGTGCCAGCAGTCTCAACACGAGGGGGCGCTCTAACTATGGCTACACCTTC. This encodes CASSLNTRGRSNYGYTF.

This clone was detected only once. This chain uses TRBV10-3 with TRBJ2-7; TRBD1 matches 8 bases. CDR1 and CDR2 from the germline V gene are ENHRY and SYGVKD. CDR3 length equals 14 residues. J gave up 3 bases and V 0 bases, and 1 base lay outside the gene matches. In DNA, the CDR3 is TGTGCCATCAGTGAGTCCACAGGGGGCTACGAGCAGTACTTC. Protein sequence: CAISESTGGYEQYF.

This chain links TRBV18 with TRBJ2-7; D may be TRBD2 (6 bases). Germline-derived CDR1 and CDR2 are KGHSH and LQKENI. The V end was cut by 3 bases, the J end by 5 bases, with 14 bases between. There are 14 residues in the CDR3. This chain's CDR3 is CASSPSTSFHEQYF. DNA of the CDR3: TGTGCCAGCTCACCCTCGACTAGTTTCCACGAGCAGTACTTC.

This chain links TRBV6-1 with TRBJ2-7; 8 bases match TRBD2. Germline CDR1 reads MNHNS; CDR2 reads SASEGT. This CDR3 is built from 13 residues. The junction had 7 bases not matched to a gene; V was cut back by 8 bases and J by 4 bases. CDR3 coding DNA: TGTGCCAGCCGGGAGGGACCTGGATACGAGCAGTACTTC. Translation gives CASREGPGYEQYF.